The next 20 T cell receptor beta chains were all read from a single sample in a study of T cell responses to AZD1222 COVID-19 vaccine. Using immunoSEQ multiplex PCR, the repertoire was profiled, and TCRdb retains in-frame clones only, with some absent. Of 75,000 to 100,000 clones listed, nearly 90% are singletons. The sample in question was peripheral blood, obtained on day 0 of AZD1222 vaccination. These receptors were taken from an adult in good health.

With respect to this clone: A junction end diverges from the germline sequence, so it may reflect a read error. This chain uses TRBV7-7 with TRBJ2-1; the D gene is possibly TRBD2 (5 bases). The CDR3 totals 14 residues. CDR1 and CDR2 from the germline V gene are SSHAT and FNYEAQ (reference sequence). CDR3 sequence: CASSTAPTGNEQFF. Written as DNA, the CDR3 is TGTGCTAGCAGCACCGCACCTACGGGGAATGAGCAGTTCTTC.

The chain joins TRBV29-1 to TRBJ2-5; D is perhaps TRBD1 (6 bases). The length of the CDR3 is 12 residues. Germline V gene data show CDR1 as SQVTM and CDR2 as ANQGSEA. The ends were cut back, 3 bases at V and 4 bases at J, with 9 bases in the middle. The CDR3 region is CSVDRGGETQYF. DNA of the CDR3: TGCAGCGTTGACCGAGGGGGAGAGACCCAGTACTTC.

The CDR3 sequence: CASSFAGQGDTEAFF. The CDR3 coding sequence is TGCGCCAGCAGCTTCGCGGGGCAGGGTGACACTGAAGCTTTCTTT. V is TRBV5-1 and J is TRBJ1-1; perhaps TRBD1 as D (5 bases). The germline CDR1 and CDR2 sequences are SGHRS and YFSETQ. V was trimmed by 2 bases and J by 3 bases, leaving 14 bases between them. The length of the CDR3 is 15 residues.

The V call is TRBV30, the J call TRBJ1-1; D is unclear. The CDR3 is 11 amino acids. Germline CDR1 GTSNPN, CDR2 SVGIG (reference sequence). V was pared by 3 bases and J by 6 bases, with 8 bases between. CDR3 amino acids: CAWRRIAEAFF. CDR3 in DNA: TGTGCCTGGAGGAGGATCGCTGAAGCTTTCTTT.

The chain joins TRBV28 to TRBJ1-5; 7 bases agree with TRBD1. Germline loops: CDR1 MDHEN, CDR2 SYDVKM. The CDR3 is 14 amino acids. The J segment lost 6 bases and the V segment lost 3 bases, leaving 5 bases of the junction unmatched. The CDR3 loop is CASSLGGTVQPQHF. CDR3 DNA sequence: TGTGCCAGCAGTTTGGGGGGGACAGTTCAGCCCCAGCATTTT. Full variable domain (missing parts from reference TRBV28 and TRBJ1-5): DVKVTQSSRYLVKRTGEKVFLECVQDMDHENMFWYRQDPGLGLRLIYFSYDVKMKEKGDIPEGYSVSREKKERFSLILESASTNQTSMYLCASSLGGTVQPQHFGDGTRLSIL.

The V call is TRBV6-4, the J call TRBJ2-5; tentatively, D is TRBD1 (6 bases). CDR1 and CDR2 from the germline V gene are MRHNA and SNTAGT. The CDR3 is made up of 13 amino acids. Deletions cut 6 bases from V and 5 bases from J, with 13 bases between. The DNA for the CDR3 is TGTGCCAGCAGGGGGATTAGGGGGGAGACCCAGTACTTC. As protein: CASRGIRGETQYF.

The V call is TRBV7-3, the J call TRBJ2-3; 10 bases align to TRBD2. After removal of 0 bases from V and 1 base from J, the junction contained 4 bases not matched to a gene. Germline V gene sequence: CDR1 SGHTA, CDR2 FQGTGA. The CDR3 runs 17 residues. The CDR3 nucleotides are TGTGCCAGCAGCTTAACCCCAACTAGCGGGGGCACAGATACGCAGTATTTT. The encoded protein is CASSLTPTSGGTDTQYF.

This chain joins TRBV9 and TRBJ1-2; the D gene is possibly TRBD1 (6 bases). Germline CDR1 reads SGDLS; CDR2 reads YYNGEE. V was pared by 3 bases and J by 4 bases, with 19 bases between. The length of the CDR3 is 16 residues. CDR3 bases: TGTGCCAGCAGCGCGTACCCACAGGGACTGGGCTATGGCTACACCTTC. Its protein product is CASSAYPQGLGYGYTF. Combining the CDR3 with reference TRBV9 and TRBJ1-2 gives the whole variable domain DSGVTQTPKHLITATGQRVTLRCSPRSGDLSVYWYQQSLDQGLQFLIQYYNGEERAKGNILERFSAQQFPDLHSELNLSSLELGDSALYFCASSAYPQGLGYGYTFGSGTRLTVV.

The chain recombines TRBV5-1 with TRBJ2-1, with 9 bases lining up with TRBD2. J gave up 9 bases and V 0 bases, and 7 bases lay outside the gene matches. This CDR3 has 15 amino acids. Germline loops: CDR1 SGHRS, CDR2 YFSETQ. This chain's CDR3 is CASSLDRGLAAEQFF. As DNA, the CDR3 is TGCGCCAGCAGCTTGGATCGGGGACTAGCAGCTGAGCAGTTCTTC.

This chain connects TRBV7-2 to TRBJ2-7; no definite D call. V was cut by 2 bases and J by 3 bases, with 5 bases left in between. Germline CDR1 and CDR2: SGHTA and FQGNSA. This CDR3 is 12 amino acids long. Here the CDR3 DNA reads TGTGCCAGCAGCTTAAGCAACTACGAGCAGTACTTC. It specifies CASSLSNYEQYF.

The chain combines TRBV19 with TRBJ1-1; perhaps TRBD1 as D (5 bases). Germline V gene lookup returns CDR1 LNHDA and CDR2 SQIVND (reference sequence). V was pared by 7 bases and J by 1 base, with 19 bases between. This CDR3 is built from 16 residues. CDR3 region: CASKGVGVLENTEAFF. DNA for the CDR3: TGTGCCAGTAAAGGGGTGGGGGTTCTTGAGAACACTGAAGCTTTCTTT.

V usage is TRBV5-4 and J usage is TRBJ2-3; 11 bases are shared with TRBD2. The CDR3 runs to 16 residues. Germline V lookup: CDR1 SGHNT, CDR2 YYREEE (reference sequence). The V and J ends lost 1 base and 9 bases, in that order; junction bases with no gene match: 10. The CDR3 region has the DNA TGTGCCAGCAGCTTGAAGACTAGCGGGGTACGGGGAACGCAGTATTTT. Residues: CASSLKTSGVRGTQYF.

The CDR3 DNA is TGTGCTAGTGGTTTGGTGACAACCTGGGGGCTAGCGGGGGACCGTCTCTCCTACAATGAGCAGTTCTTC. This encodes CASGLVTTWGLAGDRLSYNEQFF. This chain uses TRBV12-5 with TRBJ2-1; 10 bases agree with TRBD2. The CDR3 loop spans 23 amino acids. Germline V gene data show CDR1 as LGHNT and CDR2 as FRNRAP. The V and J ends lost 0 bases and 0 bases, in that order; junction bases with no gene match: 20.

This clone is deemed large. The chain carries TRBV6-1 and TRBJ1-4; 7 bases are a match to TRBD1. The CDR3 is 16 amino acids. Germline CDR1 and CDR2: MNHNS and SASEGT. Trimming at V came to 2 bases and at J to 6 bases, leaving 9 bases not matched to a gene. CDR3 region: CASSELSGRGDEKLFF. CDR3 in DNA: TGTGCCAGCAGTGAATTGTCGGGCAGGGGGGATGAAAAACTGTTTTTT.

This clone was found a few times. The gene calls are TRBV11-2 and TRBJ2-5; 10 bases agree with TRBD1. CDR1 is SGHAT and CDR2 is FQNNGV in the germline V gene. The CDR3 sequence is 16 residues long. V lost 3 bases and J lost 4; bases outside the gene matches: 8. This chain's CDR3 is CASSLRGQGFGETQYF. The CDR3 coding sequence is TGTGCCAGCAGCTTGAGGGGACAGGGGTTCGGAGAGACCCAGTACTTC.

V is TRBV2 and J is TRBJ2-2; TRBD1 agrees at 10 bases. The CDR3 covers 14 residues. The trim removed 6 bases at V and 6 bases at J, leaving 4 bases unmatched. Germline-derived CDR1 and CDR2 are SNHLY and FYNNEI. The CDR3 nucleotides are TGTGCCAGCAGGGGGGACAGGGGCCCCGGGGAGCTGTTTTTT. This codes for CASRGDRGPGELFF.

The gene calls are TRBV27 and TRBJ1-6, with D maybe TRBD1 (6 bases). CDR3 length equals 14 residues. Trimming took off 3 bases at V and 7 bases at J, with 10 bases between the two ends. The germline V gene encodes CDR1 MNHEY and CDR2 SMNVEV (reference sequence). CDR3 in amino acids: CASSFGGGNSPLHF. The CDR3 region has the DNA TGTGCCAGCAGTTTCGGAGGGGGGAATTCACCCCTCCACTTT.

The chain has TRBV4-2 and TRBJ2-3; no reliable D call. V lost 1 base to trimming and J lost 0 bases, with 14 bases between them. CDR3 length: 17 residues. The germline V gene has CDR1 LGHNA and CDR2 YNFKEQ. CDR3 sequence reads: CASSQGRASSSTDTQYF. The CDR3 region has the DNA TGTGCCAGCAGCCAAGGAAGAGCCAGCTCTAGCACAGATACGCAGTATTTT.

The chain joins TRBV6-6 to TRBJ2-2; 9 nucleotides agree with TRBD2. The CDR3 contains 16 residues. Losses at the gene ends were 4 bases for V and 7 bases for J; bases not matched to a gene: 10. Per the germline V gene, CDR1 is MNHNY and CDR2 is SVGAGI (reference sequence). CDR3 sequence reads: CASSSSLAGMVGELFF. DNA for the CDR3: TGTGCCAGCAGTTCTTCCCTAGCGGGGATGGTCGGGGAGCTGTTTTTT.

The rearrangement uses TRBV5-6 and TRBJ1-4; D remains ambiguous. CDR3 length: 14 amino acids. V lost 3 bases and J 7 bases, leaving 13 bases between the germline ends. The germline CDR1 and CDR2 sequences are SGHDT and YYEEEE. The CDR3 DNA sequence: TGTGCCAGCAGCTCCCAGAGCGGATCTGAAAAACTGTTTTTT. Translation: CASSSQSGSEKLFF.